The 21 T cell receptor beta chains presented below share a single source sample, sequenced in a study of T-cell reconstitution after alpha-beta-depleted transplantation in children. The TCRbeta library was prepared with unique molecular identifiers. Via MiXCR, TCRdb re-called the PCR reads, giving one row per CDR3 protein. The profile covers fewer than 1 million distinct CDR3 sequences, with about 16% appearing a single time and approximately 5% taken by the ten largest. This specimen was PBMCs, mostly from graft donor cells, taken 360 days after TCRalphabeta/CD19-depleted stem cell transplant. These receptors all stem from a male patient aged 10 to 17 who had a stem cell transplant for acute lymphoblastic leukemia, so the T cells may come from the graft donor.

This chain uses TRBV12-3 or TRBV12-4 with TRBJ2-4, with 10 bases matching TRBD2. The V segment lost 3 bases and the J segment 0 bases; nucleotides outside the gene matches: 5. The CDR3 is made up of 17 amino acids. The CDR3: CASSFGAGGEAKNIQYF. CDR3 nucleotides: TGTGCCAGCAGTTTCGGAGCGGGAGGGGAAGCCAAAAACATTCAGTACTTC.

A few counts support this clonotype. The rearrangement links TRBV3-1 to TRBJ2-1; possible D gene TRBD2, 6 bases. V gave up 1 base and J gave up 4 bases, with 14 bases separating them. Per germline, CDR1 LGHDT and CDR2 YNNKEL (reference sequence). The CDR3 covers 16 residues. The CDR3 coding sequence is TGTGCCAGCAGCCAAGTAGAGGGACTGCGATACAATGAGCAGTTCTTC. It yields the protein CASSQVEGLRYNEQFF.

The table lists this clonotype with a few counts. The rearrangement links TRBV7-2 to TRBJ2-7; 7 bases line up with TRBD2. The CDR3 is 15 residues long. Trimming removed 5 bases from V and 4 bases from J; junction bases left unmatched: 11. Germline V gene sequence: CDR1 SGHTA, CDR2 FQGNSA. In DNA form, the CDR3 reads TGTGCCAGCAGCCCTTATATAGCGGGTGGTTACGAGCAGTACTTC. It codes for CASSPYIAGGYEQYF.

Ten or more counts support this clonotype. J is TRBJ2-6 and V is TRBV5-5; possible D gene TRBD2, 5 bases. CDR1 and CDR2 (germline): SGHKS, YYEKEE (reference sequence). The CDR3 loop spans 16 amino acids. V shed 2 bases and J shed 0 bases, with 9 bases lying between them. Written as DNA, the CDR3 is TGTGCCAGCAGCTTTGTGGGGAGCTCTGGGGCCAACGTCCTGACTTTC. It encodes CASSFVGSSGANVLTF.

The V call is TRBV7-6, the J call TRBJ2-1, with 7 nucleotides matching TRBD1. This CDR3 is 17 amino acids long. V lost 4 bases to trimming and J lost 0 bases; unmatched junction nucleotides: 9. From germline, CDR1 is SGHVS and CDR2 FNYEAQ. CDR3 amino acids: CASSSPLRGSSYNEQFF. The CDR3 DNA follows: TGTGCCAGCAGCTCACCTCTCAGGGGGAGCTCCTACAATGAGCAGTTCTTC.

Only a few counts were recorded for this clonotype. The V gene is TRBV9, the J gene TRBJ2-3, with TRBD2 matching over 16 bases. Germline V gene lookup returns CDR1 SGDLS and CDR2 YYNGEE. Unmatched junction bases numbered 11, after V lost 0 bases and J lost 4 bases. This CDR3 is built from 20 residues. The CDR3 DNA reads as TGTGCCAGCAGCGTAGTCTTCCGGGGACTAGCGGGAGGGCCCCCAGATACGCAGTATTTT. It encodes CASSVVFRGLAGGPPDTQYF.

The chain uses TRBV12-3 or TRBV12-4 and TRBJ1-2; D uncertain. V lost 2 bases and J 7 bases, leaving 11 bases between the germline ends. The CDR3 contains 13 residues. CDR3 amino acids: CASSLSGRGGYTF. The CDR3 DNA follows: TGTGCCAGCAGTTTATCCGGTCGCGGTGGCTACACCTTC.

This clonotype occurred a few times. The chain recombines TRBV12-3 or TRBV12-4 with TRBJ2-7; D not certain. The CDR3 totals 15 residues. Trimming took 5 bases from V and 6 from J, leaving 20 bases between them. The CDR3 DNA sequence: TGTGCCAGCAGTCCCCTTGCGGTTCGTACGACCGAGCAGTACTTC. This encodes CASSPLAVRTTEQYF.

This clonotype was detected only a few times. In nucleotides, the CDR3 is TGTGCCAGCAGCGCCCCTAGCACAGATACGCAGTATTTT. This encodes CASSAPSTDTQYF. The chain carries TRBV9 and TRBJ2-3; D unresolved. V was shortened by 3 bases and J by 0 bases, with 5 bases between the two germline ends. The CDR3 has 13 amino acids. Germline V CDR1 and CDR2: SGDLS, YYNGEE. Complete variable domain (other parts from reference TRBV9 and TRBJ2-3): DSGVTQTPKHLITATGQRVTLRCSPRSGDLSVYWYQQSLDQGLQFLIQYYNGEERAKGNILERFSAQQFPDLHSELNLSSLELGDSALYFCASSAPSTDTQYFGPGTRLTVL.

The rearrangement links TRBV5-1 to TRBJ2-2; the D gene is possibly TRBD1 (6 bases). This CDR3 has 14 residues. Germline loops: CDR1 SGHRS, CDR2 YFSETQ. The V and J ends lost 6 bases and 6 bases respectively, with 15 bases between them. The CDR3 region is CASMGAVPAGELFF. DNA for the CDR3: TGCGCCAGCATGGGGGCGGTACCCGCCGGGGAGCTGTTTTTT.

The CDR3 protein is CAISGAGSFYEQYF. The CDR3 DNA sequence: TGTGCCATCTCTGGAGCGGGCTCCTTCTACGAGCAGTACTTC. The chain couples TRBV10-3 to TRBJ2-7, with D maybe TRBD2 (6 bases). V was shortened by 8 bases and J by 3 bases, with 17 bases between the two germline ends. Germline assignment: CDR1 ENHRY and CDR2 SYGVKD. This CDR3 spans 14 amino acids.

This clonotype was found a few times. The chain joins TRBV5-1 to TRBJ2-5; TRBD2 matches 8 bases. This CDR3 has 16 amino acids. The germline V gene has CDR1 SGHRS and CDR2 YFSETQ. V lost 4 bases, J lost 5 bases, and 13 bases stayed unmatched. CDR3 in amino acids: CASSPFAGTRGETQYF. The CDR3 DNA reads as TGCGCCAGCAGCCCGTTCGCCGGGACTAGAGGGGAGACCCAGTACTTC.

The table lists this clonotype with a few counts. V and J are TRBV6-1 and TRBJ1-1, with D possibly TRBD1 on 6 matching bases. V lost 6 bases, J lost 1 base, and 21 bases lay in between. CDR1 and CDR2 (germline): MNHNS, SASEGT. The CDR3 spans 17 residues. The CDR3 loop is CASSPWADVRGNTEAFF. CDR3 in DNA: TGTGCCAGCAGCCCTTGGGCGGACGTCAGGGGGAACACTGAAGCTTTCTTT.

This clonotype has more than one count but fewer than ten. The chain is built from TRBV10-3 and TRBJ1-1; TRBD1 might be the D (5 bases). The V end was cut by 0 bases, the J end by 6 bases, with 11 bases between. This CDR3 is 14 amino acids long. Germline CDR1 ENHRY, CDR2 SYGVKD. For the CDR3, the DNA is TGTGCCATCAGTGAGTCTGGGGGTAGCGCTGAAGCTTTCTTT. Translation: CAISESGGSAEAFF.

The rearrangement links TRBV4-1 to TRBJ1-1; TRBD1 might be the D (5 bases). Trimming removed 4 bases at V and 0 bases at J, with 15 bases between. CDR1 and CDR2 (germline): MGHRA, YSYEKL. CDR3 length: 16 amino acids. CDR3 amino acids: CASSRGGLVMNTEAFF. Here the CDR3 DNA reads TGCGCCAGCAGCCGTGGGGGTTTAGTCATGAACACTGAAGCTTTCTTT.

This clonotype was recorded many times. This chain uses TRBV6-4 with TRBJ2-3; possible D gene TRBD1, 6 bases. V was clipped by 2 bases and J by 2 bases, with 14 bases between them. In germline, CDR1 is MRHNA, CDR2 SNTAGT. CDR3 length equals 16 residues. CDR3 sequence (DNA): TGTGCCAGCAGTGACAAGGACAGCCTAATCACAGATACGCAGTATTTT. Protein product: CASSDKDSLITDTQYF.

This clonotype was found a few times. CDR3 coding DNA: TGTGCCAGCAGCTCTACACGGGGGAGGAACACTGAAGCTTTCTTT. Amino acids: CASSSTRGRNTEAFF. The rearrangement links TRBV7-3 to TRBJ1-1, with a tentative D call TRBD1 (5 bases). The CDR3 has 15 residues. Germline CDR1 is SGHTA and CDR2 is FQGTGA. V was trimmed by 4 bases and J by 1 base, leaving 13 bases between them.

The chain employs TRBV27 and TRBJ2-1; perhaps D is TRBD1 or TRBD2 (6 bases each). Germline V CDR1 and CDR2: MNHEY, SMNVEV (reference sequence). V was trimmed by 5 bases and J by 7 bases, leaving 21 bases between them. The CDR3 totals 16 residues. The CDR3 here is CASSLPGRRRGNEQFF. CDR3 sequence (DNA): TGTGCCAGCAGTCTGCCGGGGAGGCGAAGGGGGAATGAGCAGTTCTTC.

V is TRBV11-2 and J is TRBJ2-1; 7 bases match TRBD2. The CDR3 totals 15 residues. CDR1 and CDR2 (germline): SGHAT, FQNNGV. With V trimmed by 4 bases and J by 9 bases, 12 bases remained unmatched. In DNA form, the CDR3 reads TGTGCCAGCAGCTGGTGGGTGGGAGGGCCGACTGAGCAGTTCTTC. The encoded protein is CASSWWVGGPTEQFF. The entire variable domain, with the rest obtained from reference TRBV11-2 and TRBJ2-1, is as follows: EAGVAQSPRYKIIEKRQSVAFWCNPISGHATLYWYQQILGQGPKLLIQFQNNGVVDDSQLPKDRFSAERLKGVDSTLKIQPAKLEDSAVYLCASSWWVGGPTEQFFGPGTRLTVL.

The table lists this clonotype with a few counts. The chain employs TRBV7-8 and TRBJ2-3, with 12 bases lining up with TRBD2. Germline V gene sequence: CDR1 SGHVS, CDR2 FQNEAQ. V shed 0 bases, J shed 4 bases, and the junction held 2 bases outside the gene matches. This CDR3 is 16 amino acids long. The CDR3 region is CASSLARLAGADTQYF. Written as DNA, the CDR3 is TGTGCCAGCAGCTTAGCGAGACTAGCGGGGGCAGATACGCAGTATTTT. Full variable domain (remainder filled in from reference TRBV7-8 and TRBJ2-3): GAGVSQSPRYKVAKRGQDVALRCDPISGHVSLFWYQQALGQGPEFLTYFQNEAQLDKSGLPSDRFFAERPEGSVSTLKIQRTQQEDSAVYLCASSLARLAGADTQYFGPGTRLTVL.

J is TRBJ1-6 and V is TRBV4-1; D might be TRBD1 (5 bases). Trimming took 6 bases from V and 5 from J, leaving 11 bases between them. Germline assignment: CDR1 MGHRA and CDR2 YSYEKL. There are 14 residues in the CDR3. The CDR3 DNA sequence: TGCGCCAGCAGTTGGGACCTAAATAATTCACCCCTCCACTTT. The encoded protein is CASSWDLNNSPLHF.